These T cell receptor beta chains were read from a single sample in a study of blood T cell repertoires in COVID-19. The table came from immunoSEQ multiplex PCR; TCRdb's copy has only in-frame clones and leaves some out. This repertoire shows about 49,000 clones, 65% to 85% found once; its top ten account for 43%. The sample consisted of peripheral blood. The receptors were gathered from a man aged 65-85 years with active or convalescent COVID-19. Both conserved end residues are part of each CDR3. A D gene is named only where the DNA matches it firmly. The size of a clone is reported for some rows only, either as once, few or many, or as a class for expanded clones.

CDR3aa | CDR3nt | d_gene | abundance | len | j_gene | v_gene
CASTDPWGGGYGYTF | TGTGCCAGTACCGACCCCTGGGGGGGAGGATATGGCTACACCTTC | - | - | 15 | TRBJ1-2 | TRBV19
CASSPGTGNTEAFF | TGTGCCAGCTCCCCCGGGACAGGGAACACTGAAGCTTTCTTT | TRBD1 | - | 14 | TRBJ1-1 | TRBV18
CASSSQRALSTDTQYF | TGCGCCAGCAGCTCCCAGCGGGCCCTTAGCACAGATACGCAGTATTTT | - | few | 16 | TRBJ2-3 | TRBV5-1
CASRPRTPGSYNEQFF | TGTGCCAGCAGACCTCGGACTCCCGGGTCCTACAATGAGCAGTTCTTC | - | - | 16 | TRBJ2-1 | TRBV27
CASSETNRGVYEQYF | TGTGCCAGTAGCGAAACTAACAGGGGAGTATACGAGCAGTACTTC | TRBD1 | - | 15 | TRBJ2-7 | TRBV19
CASSLRYAAGVGVRNEQFF | TGTGCCAGCAGCCTAAGGTATGCGGCCGGTGTGGGAGTTCGCAATGAGCAGTTCTTC | - | - | 19 | TRBJ2-1 | TRBV11-3
CASSLGPGSAEQYF | TGTGCCAGCAGCTTAGGTCCAGGGTCTGCCGAGCAGTACTTC | - | - | 14 | TRBJ2-7 | TRBV7-9
CASSTQGVSGNTIYF | TGTGCCAGTAGTACGCAGGGGGTCTCTGGAAACACCATATATTTT | TRBD1 | - | 15 | TRBJ1-3 | TRBV19
CASSLIASIATNEKLFF | TGTGCCAGCAGTTTAATTGCCAGTATTGCAACTAATGAAAAACTGTTTTTT | - | - | 17 | TRBJ1-4 | TRBV28
CASSARGFKESEQYF | TGTGCCAGCAGCGCTAGGGGTTTCAAGGAGAGCGAGCAGTACTTC | - | - | 15 | TRBJ2-7 | TRBV11-1
CATSDLGLAGTANTGELFF | TGTGCCACCAGTGACCTGGGACTAGCGGGAACCGCGAACACCGGGGAGCTGTTTTTT | TRBD2 | - | 19 | TRBJ2-2 | TRBV24-1
CASSTGHPSPLHF | TGTGCCAGTAGTACGGGACACCCGTCACCCCTCCACTTT | - | - | 13 | TRBJ1-6 | TRBV19
CASSDQGQGQSQYF | TGTGCCAGCAGTGACCAGGGACAGGGGCAGTCCCAGTACTTC | TRBD1 | once | 14 | TRBJ2-5 | TRBV6-1
CASSSGDYTF | TGTGCCAGCAGTTCAGGGGACTACACCTTC | - | - | 10 | TRBJ1-2 | TRBV28
CASSFLSGDTQYF | TGTGCCAGCAGCTTTCTCTCAGGGGATACGCAGTATTTT | - | - | 13 | TRBJ2-3 | TRBV5-5
CASSWTGRSGLHF | TGTGCCAGCAGCTGGACAGGCCGGTCGGGCCTCCACTTT | TRBD1 | once | 13 | TRBJ1-6 | TRBV11-3
CASSPKNRGNTEAFF | TGTGCCAGCAGCCCTAAAAACAGGGGGAACACTGAAGCTTTCTTT | TRBD1 | - | 15 | TRBJ1-1 | TRBV28
CASRSWMTSGYNEQFF | TGTGCCAGCAGAAGTTGGATGACTAGCGGCTACAATGAGCAGTTCTTC | TRBD2 | once | 16 | TRBJ2-1 | TRBV27
CASSFGLAGGYEQYF | TGTGCCAGCAGCTTTGGACTAGCGGGGGGGTACGAGCAGTACTTC | TRBD2 | once | 15 | TRBJ2-7 | TRBV3-1/TRBV3-2
CASSFYTGQGAGEQYF | TGTGCCAGTAGTTTCTACACGGGACAGGGGGCGGGCGAGCAGTACTTC | TRBD1 | - | 16 | TRBJ2-7 | TRBV19
CASSQDSRRGQPQHF | TGCGCCAGCAGCCAAGACAGTCGTAGAGGGCAGCCCCAGCATTTT | - | - | 15 | TRBJ1-5 | TRBV4-1
CASRKDRWGKLFF | TGTGCCAGCAGGAAGGACAGGTGGGGAAAACTGTTTTTT | TRBD1 | - | 13 | TRBJ1-4 | TRBV6-5
CASSQSSGGPVKEQYF | TGCGCCAGCAGCCAATCTAGCGGGGGCCCTGTAAAGGAGCAGTACTTC | TRBD2 | - | 16 | TRBJ2-7 | TRBV4-3
CASSAPGGNLMKKLFF | TGTGCCAGTAGTGCCCCCGGGGGGAACCTAATGAAAAAACTGTTTTTT | - | many | 16 | TRBJ1-4 | TRBV19
CASRPGQGFNSPLHF | TGTGCCAGTAGGCCGGGACAGGGGTTTAATTCACCCCTCCACTTT | TRBD1 | - | 15 | TRBJ1-6 | TRBV19
CASSRTPFDGYTF | TGTGCCAGCAGCCGGACACCGTTCGATGGCTACACCTTC | - | - | 13 | TRBJ1-2 | TRBV11-3
CASSEAVSGGADEQFF | TGTGCCAGTAGTGAGGCCGTCAGCGGGGGGGCGGATGAGCAGTTCTTC | TRBD2 | - | 16 | TRBJ2-1 | TRBV19
CASSYEEPWSGANVLTF | TGTGCCAGCAGTTATGAGGAACCTTGGTCTGGGGCCAACGTCCTGACTTTC | - | once | 17 | TRBJ2-6 | TRBV6-2/TRBV6-3
CAWSSGTAYNEQFF | TGTGCCTGGAGTTCCGGGACAGCTTACAATGAGCAGTTCTTC | TRBD1 | - | 14 | TRBJ2-1 | TRBV30
CASSRTSGSLGYTGELFF | TGCGCCAGCAGCAGGACTAGCGGGAGTCTTGGGTACACCGGGGAGCTGTTTTTT | TRBD2 | few | 18 | TRBJ2-2 | TRBV5-1
CASSLALAYEQYF | TGCGCCAGCAGCTTGGCCTTAGCCTACGAGCAGTACTTC | - | - | 13 | TRBJ2-7 | TRBV5-1
CAASGDTEAFF | TGTGCTGCGTCGGGAGACACTGAAGCTTTCTTT | - | - | 11 | TRBJ1-1 | TRBV30
CASSPETGRNQPQHF | TGTGCCAGCAGCCCCGAGACAGGGAGGAATCAGCCCCAGCATTTT | TRBD1 | - | 15 | TRBJ1-5 | TRBV6-4
CASSLEGAGLGYTF | TGTGCCAGCAGCTTAGAGGGGGCAGGGCTGGGCTACACCTTC | TRBD1 | - | 14 | TRBJ1-2 | TRBV28
CASSLGIWRGGDNEQFF | TGTGCCAGCAGCTTAGGGATATGGAGGGGGGGGGACAATGAGCAGTTCTTC | - | few | 17 | TRBJ2-1 | TRBV7-2
CASSEPEGSKTRTGTDTQYF | TGTGCCAGCAGCGAACCAGAGGGAAGCAAGACGAGGACGGGCACAGATACGCAGTATTTT | - | - | 20 | TRBJ2-3 | TRBV21-1
CASSYTTGEDSPLHF | TGTGCCAGCAGTTATACGACAGGAGAGGATTCACCCCTCCACTTT | - | - | 15 | TRBJ1-6 | TRBV6-5
CASSLVPGLVGTEAFF | TGTGCCAGCAGCTTAGTACCAGGGTTGGTAGGCACTGAAGCTTTCTTT | - | - | 16 | TRBJ1-1 | TRBV7-9
CSVQSGGEQYF | TGCAGCGTACAGTCAGGGGGGGAGCAGTACTTC | - | - | 11 | TRBJ2-7 | TRBV29-1
CASSLRLPDTQYF | TGTGCCAGCAGTCTCAGGCTTCCAGATACGCAGTATTTT | - | - | 13 | TRBJ2-3 | TRBV6-5
CARPTGGTDTGELFF | TGTGCCAGGCCCACAGGGGGAACGGACACCGGGGAGCTGTTTTTT | TRBD1 | - | 15 | TRBJ2-2 | TRBV9
CASSLPGLAGGDTQYF | TGTGCCAGCTCATTGCCGGGACTAGCGGGGGGGGATACGCAGTATTTT | TRBD2 | - | 16 | TRBJ2-3 | TRBV19
CASNLLGGSTDTQYF | TGTGCCAGCAATCTCTTGGGAGGGAGCACAGATACGCAGTATTTT | TRBD2 | - | 15 | TRBJ2-3 | TRBV7-9